Included here is one T cell receptor beta chain sequence, with context. Trimming pared 0 bases from V and 4 bases from J, leaving 15 bases between. The length of the CDR3 is 16 residues. Germline CDR1 and CDR2: LGHNA and YSLEER. The record originates from a study of OX40 agonist ivuxolimab in advanced cancers. Study as a whole: Ivuxolimab, an antibody acting as an agonist of OX40 (CD134), was used to treat patients. Intravenous ivuxolimab at 0.01 to 10 mg/kg was given to patients every 2 weeks. Patients achieving partial responses numbered three: one hepatocellular carcinoma case and two cutaneous melanoma cases.

Using immunoSEQ multiplex PCR, the repertoire was profiled, and TCRdb retains in-frame clones only, with some absent. Among about 53,000 clones listed, 70% to 90% were seen once. The receptor's source is an adult with an advanced solid tumor such as melanoma, head and neck, liver or kidney cancer. The V call is TRBV4-3, the J call TRBJ1-2; D is ambiguous. The source was CD4+ or CD8+ T cells sorted from blood, collected in a trial of the OX40 agonist ivuxolimab. The CDR3 protein is CASSQETAAPLYGYTF. The CDR3 nucleotides read TGCGCCAGCAGCCAAGAGACGGCAGCGCCTCTCTATGGCTACACCTTC.